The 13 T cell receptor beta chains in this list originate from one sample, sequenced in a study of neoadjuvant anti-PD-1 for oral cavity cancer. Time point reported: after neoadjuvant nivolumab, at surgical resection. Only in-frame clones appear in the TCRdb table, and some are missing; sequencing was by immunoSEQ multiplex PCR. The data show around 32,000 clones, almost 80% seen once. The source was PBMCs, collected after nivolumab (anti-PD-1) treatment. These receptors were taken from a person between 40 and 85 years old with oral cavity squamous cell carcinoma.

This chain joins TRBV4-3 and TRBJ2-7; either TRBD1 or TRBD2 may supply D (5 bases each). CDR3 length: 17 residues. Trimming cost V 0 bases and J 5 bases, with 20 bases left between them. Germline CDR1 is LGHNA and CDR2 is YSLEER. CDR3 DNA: TGCGCCAGCAGCCAAGACCCGGGGCCAGGGAGCGGCAACGAGCAGTACTTC. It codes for CASSQDPGPGSGNEQYF.

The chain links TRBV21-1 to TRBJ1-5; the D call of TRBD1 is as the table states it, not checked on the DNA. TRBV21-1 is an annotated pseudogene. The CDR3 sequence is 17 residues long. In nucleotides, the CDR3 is TGTGCCAGCAGCAAAGGATCACAGGGGGATAGCAATCAGCCCCAGCATTTT. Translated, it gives CASSKGSQGDSNQPQHF.

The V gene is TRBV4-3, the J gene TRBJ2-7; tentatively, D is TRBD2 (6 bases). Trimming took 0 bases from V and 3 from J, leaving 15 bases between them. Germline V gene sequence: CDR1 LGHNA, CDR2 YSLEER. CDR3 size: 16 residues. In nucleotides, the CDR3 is TGCGCCAGCAGCCAAGATAGAACGGGGGAGGTCTACGAGCAGTACTTC. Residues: CASSQDRTGEVYEQYF.

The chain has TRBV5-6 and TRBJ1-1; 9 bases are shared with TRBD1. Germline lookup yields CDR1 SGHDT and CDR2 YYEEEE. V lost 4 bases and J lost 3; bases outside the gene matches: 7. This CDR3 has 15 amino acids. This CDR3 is CASSLPDRGDTEAFF. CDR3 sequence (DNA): TGTGCCAGCAGCCTGCCGGACAGGGGCGACACTGAAGCTTTCTTT.

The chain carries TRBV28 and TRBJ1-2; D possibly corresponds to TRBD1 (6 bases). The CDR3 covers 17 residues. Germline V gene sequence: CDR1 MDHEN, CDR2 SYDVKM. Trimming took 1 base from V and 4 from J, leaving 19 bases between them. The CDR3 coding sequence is TGTGCCAGCAGTTTATTGGCGCCCGCAGGGGTAGTCTATGGCTACACCTTC. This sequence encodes CASSLLAPAGVVYGYTF.

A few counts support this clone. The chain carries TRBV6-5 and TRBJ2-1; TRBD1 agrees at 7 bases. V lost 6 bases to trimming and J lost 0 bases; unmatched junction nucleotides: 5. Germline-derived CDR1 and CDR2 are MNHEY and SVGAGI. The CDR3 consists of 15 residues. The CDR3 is CASSPRGSSYNEQFF. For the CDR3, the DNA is TGTGCCAGCAGCCCCAGGGGGAGCTCCTACAATGAGCAGTTCTTC.

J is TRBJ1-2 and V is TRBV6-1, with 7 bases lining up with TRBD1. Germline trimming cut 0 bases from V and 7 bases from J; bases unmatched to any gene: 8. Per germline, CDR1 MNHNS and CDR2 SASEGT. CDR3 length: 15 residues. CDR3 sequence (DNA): TGTGCCAGCAGTGAAGCGGGGGGACAGCAGGGTGGCTACACCTTC. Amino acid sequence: CASSEAGGQQGGYTF.

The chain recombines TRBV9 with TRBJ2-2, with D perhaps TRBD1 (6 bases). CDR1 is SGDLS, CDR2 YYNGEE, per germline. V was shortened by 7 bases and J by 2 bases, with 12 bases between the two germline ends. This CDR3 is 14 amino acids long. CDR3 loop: CASSDRRNTGELFF. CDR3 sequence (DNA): TGTGCCAGCTCAGACAGGCGTAACACCGGGGAGCTGTTTTTT.

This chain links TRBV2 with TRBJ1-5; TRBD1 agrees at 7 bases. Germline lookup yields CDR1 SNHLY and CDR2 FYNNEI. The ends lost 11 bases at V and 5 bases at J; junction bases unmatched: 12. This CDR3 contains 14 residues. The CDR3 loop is CACKIRTGDQPQHF. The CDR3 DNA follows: TGTGCCTGCAAAATCAGGACAGGCGATCAGCCCCAGCATTTT. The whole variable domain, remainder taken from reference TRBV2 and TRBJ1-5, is EPEVTQTPSHQVTQMGQEVILRCVPISNHLYFYWYRQILGQKVEFLVSFYNNEISEKSEIFDDQFSVERPDGSNFTLKIRSTKLEDSAMYFCACKIRTGDQPQHFGDGTRLSIL.

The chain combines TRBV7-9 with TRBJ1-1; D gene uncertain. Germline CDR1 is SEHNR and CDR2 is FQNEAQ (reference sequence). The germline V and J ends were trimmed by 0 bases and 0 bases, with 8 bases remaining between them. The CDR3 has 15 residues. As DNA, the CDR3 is TGTGCCAGCAGCTTAGCGTTCGGCATGAACACTGAAGCTTTCTTT. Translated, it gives CASSLAFGMNTEAFF.

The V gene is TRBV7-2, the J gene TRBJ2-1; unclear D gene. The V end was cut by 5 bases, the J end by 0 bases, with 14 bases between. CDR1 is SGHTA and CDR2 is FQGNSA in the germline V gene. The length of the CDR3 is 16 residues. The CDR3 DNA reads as TGTGCCAGCAGCCTCAGACCGACGAGCTCCTACAATGAGCAGTTCTTC. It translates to CASSLRPTSSYNEQFF.

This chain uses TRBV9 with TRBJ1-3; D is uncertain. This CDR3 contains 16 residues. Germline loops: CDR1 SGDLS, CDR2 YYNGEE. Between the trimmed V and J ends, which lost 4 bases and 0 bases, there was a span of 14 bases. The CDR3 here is CASSSLTASSGNTIYF. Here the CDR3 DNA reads TGTGCCAGCAGCTCCTTGACCGCGAGCTCTGGAAACACCATATATTTT.

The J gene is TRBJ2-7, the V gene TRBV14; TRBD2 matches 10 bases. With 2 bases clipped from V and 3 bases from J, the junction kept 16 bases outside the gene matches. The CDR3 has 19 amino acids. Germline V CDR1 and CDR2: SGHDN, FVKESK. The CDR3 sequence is CASSQSGLAGGPLSYEQYF. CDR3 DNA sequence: TGTGCCAGCAGCCAAAGTGGGTTAGCGGGGGGCCCCTTGAGCTACGAGCAGTACTTC.